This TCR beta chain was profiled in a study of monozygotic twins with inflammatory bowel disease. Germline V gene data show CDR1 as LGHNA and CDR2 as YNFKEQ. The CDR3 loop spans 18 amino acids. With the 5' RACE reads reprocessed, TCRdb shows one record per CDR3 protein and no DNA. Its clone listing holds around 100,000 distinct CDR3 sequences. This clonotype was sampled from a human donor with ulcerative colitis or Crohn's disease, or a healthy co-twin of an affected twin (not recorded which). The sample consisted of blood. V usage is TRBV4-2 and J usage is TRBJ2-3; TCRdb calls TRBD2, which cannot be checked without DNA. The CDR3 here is CASSHRGNSGSSTDTQYF.